This is a list of T cell receptor beta chains from one sample in a study of blood T cell repertoires in COVID-19. Clones were sequenced by immunoSEQ multiplex PCR, and TCRdb holds only the in-frame ones, with some missing. The data hold under 75,000 clones, with around 80% observed a single time. Sequenced: peripheral blood. These receptors all stem from a man aged 55 to 69 with acute or convalescent COVID-19. Both conserved end residues are part of each CDR3. Each record gives: clone size, D gene, V gene, J gene, CDR3 DNA, CDR3 protein. A D gene is named only where the DNA matches it firmly. A clone size is listed for some rows: how often the clone was seen (once, few, many), or a class if it is expanded.

once,NA,TRBV28,TRBJ2-1,TGTGCCAGCATAAGGCGGGGACCTTACAATGAGCAGTTCTTC,CASIRRGPYNEQFF
once,NA,TRBV27,TRBJ1-3,TGTGCCAGCAGTACAGGGATCTCTGGAAACACCATATATTTT,CASSTGISGNTIYF
NA,NA,TRBV14,TRBJ2-5,TGTGCCAGCAGCCAAGTAGATTGGGCCTACGAGACCCAGTACTTC,CASSQVDWAYETQYF
NA,NA,TRBV2,TRBJ1-1,TGTGCCAGCAGGGGATTCCAGGGTACTGAAGCTTTCTTT,CASRGFQGTEAFF
NA,TRBD2,TRBV4-1,TRBJ2-3,TGCGCCAGCAGCCAAGGTAGCGGGGGGGCCTTAAATACGCAGTATTTT,CASSQGSGGALNTQYF
few,TRBD1,TRBV7-2,TRBJ1-5,TGTGCCAGCAGCTTATCAGGGGGGAATCAGCCCCAGCATTTT,CASSLSGGNQPQHF
NA,NA,TRBV6-6,TRBJ2-1,TGTGCCAGCAGTTACGCCAGGGATGAGCAGTTCTTC,CASSYARDEQFF
once,NA,TRBV6-2/TRBV6-3,TRBJ2-7,TGTGCCAGCAGTTACTCGCCGGGACAAATGTACGAGCAGTACTTC,CASSYSPGQMYEQYF
NA,NA,TRBV4-1,TRBJ1-2,TGCGCCAGCAGCCGAGGGACTAACTATGGCTACACCTTC,CASSRGTNYGYTF
NA,TRBD2,TRBV6-6,TRBJ2-2,TGTGCCAGCCCGGGGGGGCGGGAAGGGGAGCTGTTTTTT,CASPGGREGELFF
NA,TRBD2,TRBV2,TRBJ2-1,TGTGCCAGCAGTTCTCGGGGAGGGCGGCAGTTCTTC,CASSSRGGRQFF
NA,TRBD2,TRBV7-8,TRBJ2-3,TGTGCCAGCAGCTTAGAGGGACTAAGCACAGATACGCAGTATTTT,CASSLEGLSTDTQYF
NA,NA,TRBV5-8,TRBJ1-1,TGTGCCAGCAGCTGGGGGACAAGGAGCGCTGAAGCTTTCTTT,CASSWGTRSAEAFF
few,NA,TRBV6-1,TRBJ2-5,TGTGCCAGCAGTGAAAGGGCTGAGCGGGAGACCCAGTACTTC,CASSERAERETQYF
NA,TRBD2,TRBV7-6,TRBJ2-3,TGTGCCAGCAGCTTAGGAGCGGGGGGTCGCACAGATACGCAGTATTTT,CASSLGAGGRTDTQYF
NA,NA,TRBV6-5,TRBJ2-7,TGTGCCAGCAGCCGGACAGAAACCTACGAGCAGTACTTC,CASSRTETYEQYF
once,NA,TRBV12-3/TRBV12-4,TRBJ2-3,TGTGCCAGCAGTTTCAGTGCTACAGATACGCAGTATTTT,CASSFSATDTQYF
NA,NA,TRBV6-5,TRBJ2-6,TGTGCCAGCAAAGTCGGAGGGGCCGGGGCCAACGTCCTGACTTTC,CASKVGGAGANVLTF
NA,TRBD2,TRBV11-2,TRBJ2-3,TGTGCCAGCAGCTTACGCATCCTAGCGGGACCATCAGATACGCAGTATTTT,CASSLRILAGPSDTQYF
NA,NA,TRBV27,TRBJ2-2,TGTGCCAGCAAAACAGGCTCGAACACCGGGGAGCTGTTTTTT,CASKTGSNTGELFF
few,TRBD1,TRBV19,TRBJ2-7,TGTGCCAGTAGTGGCCTCGGACAGGGACGCGGGGAGCAGTACTTC,CASSGLGQGRGEQYF
NA,TRBD2,TRBV5-6,TRBJ2-5,TGTGCCAGCAGCCCCCGGCTAGCGGGGGGTCGCCAAGAGACCCAGTACTTC,CASSPRLAGGRQETQYF
NA,TRBD1,TRBV7-9,TRBJ2-7,TGTGCCAGCACCCTAGCCGGGACAGGGGGTCAAGAGCAGTACTTC,CASTLAGTGGQEQYF
once,TRBD2,TRBV3-1/TRBV3-2,TRBJ2-7,TGTGCCAGCAGCCAGCGACTAGCGGGGGAGCAGTACTTC,CASSQRLAGEQYF
NA,NA,TRBV20-1,TRBJ2-5,TGCAGTGCTAGTGGGGGGGGCCCCGGGGAGACCCAGTACTTC,CSASGGGPGETQYF
NA,NA,TRBV6-2/TRBV6-3,TRBJ2-1,TGTGCCAGCAGTCGGGGTGAGCAGTTCTTC,CASSRGEQFF
NA,NA,TRBV7-8,TRBJ1-2,TGTGCCAGCAGCTTAGCCACTAACTATGGCTACACCTTC,CASSLATNYGYTF
NA,NA,TRBV12-3/TRBV12-4,TRBJ2-2,TGTGCCAGCGCTTCGGTACGCACCGGGGAGCTGTTTTTT,CASASVRTGELFF
NA,TRBD1,TRBV9,TRBJ2-5,TGTGCCAGCAGCTCTCGACAGGGGGTAGGGGAGACCCAGTACTTC,CASSSRQGVGETQYF
NA,NA,TRBV5-1,TRBJ1-4,TGCGCCAGCAGCAGGGGCACTCCAACTAATGAAAAACTGTTTTTT,CASSRGTPTNEKLFF
NA,TRBD1,TRBV10-3,TRBJ2-3,TGTGCCATGGGACAGGGAGAGGAGACAGATACGCAGTATTTT,CAMGQGEETDTQYF
NA,NA,TRBV18,TRBJ1-4,TGTGCCAGCTCGGGAGAGCAGCCGGCAACTAATGAAAAACTGTTTTTT,CASSGEQPATNEKLFF
once,NA,TRBV5-1,TRBJ2-1,TGCGCCAGCAGTCCGCGACGGGGAGAAGGTGAGCAGTTCTTC,CASSPRRGEGEQFF
NA,NA,TRBV10-2,TRBJ1-2,TGCGCCAGCAGTGAGGTTGGGGGGGTTGGCTACACCTTC,CASSEVGGVGYTF
NA,TRBD2,TRBV2,TRBJ2-3,TGTGCCAGCAACCGAGGGGCGGGGGGGACAGATACGCAGTATTTT,CASNRGAGGTDTQYF
NA,TRBD1,TRBV27,TRBJ2-5,TGTGCCAGTTTTGGCTGGGGACAGGGAGGGGAGACCCAGTACTTC,CASFGWGQGGETQYF
NA,NA,TRBV6-2/TRBV6-3,TRBJ2-1,TGTGCCAGCAGCAGAACGGACATCTACAATGAGCAGTTCTTC,CASSRTDIYNEQFF